This is a list of T cell receptor beta chains from one sample in a study of cytomegalovirus exposure and HLA in healthy donors. Some clones are missing from TCRdb's copy, which holds only in-frame ones; the method was immunoSEQ multiplex PCR. The data show around 200,000 clones, around 75% seen once. Sequencing was carried out using PBMCs. These receptors were collected from a male donor in good health and CMV-seronegative. Each CDR3 is given with its conserved first and last residue. D genes are given only for firm matches. Size tells how often a clone was seen (once, few, many) or the class of an expanded clone, and some rows leave it out.

d_call	v_call	j_call	clone_size	cdr3_nt	cdr3_aa
TRBD1	TRBV19	TRBJ1-5	.	TGTGCCAGTATTCCGGGACAGGGGACATATAGCAATCAGCCCCAGCATTTT	CASIPGQGTYSNQPQHF
TRBD1	TRBV28	TRBJ2-7	.	TGTGCCAGCAGACCCTGGACAGGGGACTACGAGCAGTACTTC	CASRPWTGDYEQYF
.	TRBV2	TRBJ2-1	few	TGTGCCAGCAGTCTGGCTGAGCAGTTCTTC	CASSLAEQFF
.	TRBV15	TRBJ2-5	once	TGTGCCACCAGCGCTACACCGGGGTACCAAGAGACCCAGTACTTC	CATSATPGYQETQYF
TRBD1	TRBV4-2	TRBJ1-2	.	TGTGCCAGCAGCCAAGATGAGGCAGGGGGATATGGCTACACCTTC	CASSQDEAGGYGYTF
.	TRBV6-6	TRBJ1-2	.	TGTGCCAGCAGTTACTCGACACAGCTCACTAACTATGGCTACACCTTC	CASSYSTQLTNYGYTF
.	TRBV6-1	TRBJ2-7	.	TGTGCCAGCAGTGAACAGGGTGGTTACGAGCAGTACTTC	CASSEQGGYEQYF
.	TRBV5-1	TRBJ2-5	once	TGCGCCAGCAGCAGCCCCCAAGAGACCCAGTACTTC	CASSSPQETQYF
TRBD1	TRBV27	TRBJ1-2	.	TGTGCCAGCAGTTTATCCCAGACAGGGGGAATCTATGGCTACACCTTC	CASSLSQTGGIYGYTF
.	TRBV28	TRBJ2-3	.	TGTGCCAGCATCGGAGGCGGGAGCACAGATACGCAGTATTTT	CASIGGGSTDTQYF
.	TRBV4-3	TRBJ2-4	once	TGCGCCAGCAGCCAAGATCGAGCCAAAAACATTCAGTACTTC	CASSQDRAKNIQYF
TRBD1	TRBV23-1	TRBJ1-2	.	TGCGCCAGCAGTCTCATAGGGGGCGCTAGGGGCTACACCTTC	CASSLIGGARGYTF
TRBD1	TRBV30	TRBJ1-2	.	TGTGCCTGGAGTCGGGACAGCTATACGTATGGCTACACCTTC	CAWSRDSYTYGYTF
.	TRBV28	TRBJ1-6	few	TGTGCCAGCAGTTTCGACCGGGGTCATAATTCACCCCTCCACTTT	CASSFDRGHNSPLHF
TRBD1	TRBV30	TRBJ1-5	once	TGTGCCTGGAGTGTGAGCCAGGGGGTAGGGATTAGCAATCAGCCCCAGCATTTT	CAWSVSQGVGISNQPQHF
TRBD2	TRBV6-5	TRBJ2-1	.	TGTGCCAGCAGTTACGGGGCGGGGGAGTACAATGAGCAGTTCTTC	CASSYGAGEYNEQFF
.	TRBV30	TRBJ1-1	.	TGTGCCTGGAGTAGACAGGAAGCTTTCTTT	CAWSRQEAFF
.	TRBV9	TRBJ1-1	.	TGTGCCAGCGGCGTAGACGGGGTTGGAGGGACTGAAGCTTTCTTT	CASGVDGVGGTEAFF
.	TRBV2	TRBJ2-7	.	TGTGCCAGCAGGCGGGACGTCTACGAGCAGTACTTC	CASRRDVYEQYF
.	TRBV27	TRBJ1-5	few	TGTGCCAGCAGTTCACTCGGGGGGATCTATAGCAATCAGCCCCAGCATTTT	CASSSLGGIYSNQPQHF
TRBD1	TRBV4-1	TRBJ1-3	.	TGCGCCAGCAGCCTGGGACAGGGAACGGCTGGAAACACCATATATTTT	CASSLGQGTAGNTIYF
TRBD2	TRBV19	TRBJ2-1	.	TGTGCCAGTAGTATAGCGGGGGGGCAGGTCTCTTACAATGAGCAGTTCTTC	CASSIAGGQVSYNEQFF
TRBD1	TRBV5-4	TRBJ1-6	.	TGTGCCAGCAGCCCAACCGGGACAGCCCGTAATTCACCCCTCCACTTT	CASSPTGTARNSPLHF
.	TRBV6-5	TRBJ1-5	.	TGTGCCAGCAGTTACTCGACACAGGGTCAGCCCCAGCATTTT	CASSYSTQGQPQHF
.	TRBV6-5	TRBJ1-4	.	TGTGCCAGCAGTCCGGACAGACATGGGGAAAAACTGTTTTTT	CASSPDRHGEKLFF
.	TRBV5-6	TRBJ1-4	.	TGTGCCAGCAGCTTGGTCCCAGGAGGATTCTTTGGGGAGAGTGAAAAACTGTTTTTT	CASSLVPGGFFGESEKLFF
TRBD2	TRBV28	TRBJ2-7	few	TGTGCCAGCGCGACTAGCGGGAGGGCCAGTGACGAGCAGTACTTC	CASATSGRASDEQYF
.	TRBV7-3	TRBJ1-2	.	TGTGCCAGCAGCTTAACGAGGGGGGGCCCACAATATGGCTACACCTTC	CASSLTRGGPQYGYTF
TRBD1	TRBV4-1	TRBJ2-1	.	TGCGCCAGCAGCCACCGGACAGGGTCTGAGCAGTTCTTC	CASSHRTGSEQFF
TRBD2	TRBV13	TRBJ2-1	.	TGTGCCAGCAGCTTAGGCGGGGGGGCCGATGAGCAGTTCTTC	CASSLGGGADEQFF
.	TRBV6-5	TRBJ2-2	.	TGTGCCAGCAGCCCGGGGTTCAACACCGGGGAGCTGTTTTTT	CASSPGFNTGELFF
TRBD1	TRBV30	TRBJ1-2	.	TGTGCCTGGAGTTCGGGACAGGTTCGATGGGGCTACACCTTC	CAWSSGQVRWGYTF
.	TRBV28	TRBJ1-3	.	TGTGCCAGCAGCACCACCCCCGGACAGACCTCTGGAAACACCATATATTTT	CASSTTPGQTSGNTIYF
TRBD1	TRBV28	TRBJ2-1	.	TGTGCCAGCAGCCCCGGGACAGGGCCTTCGGATGAGCAGTTCTTC	CASSPGTGPSDEQFF
TRBD2	TRBV9	TRBJ2-2	.	TGTGCCAGCAGTTTTTCTAGCGGGAGTGGTGGCGGGGAGCTGTTTTTT	CASSFSSGSGGGELFF
TRBD2	TRBV7-3	TRBJ2-1	.	TGTGCCAGCAGCACCGGGACTAGCGGGAATGAGCAGTTCTTC	CASSTGTSGNEQFF
TRBD1	TRBV7-2	TRBJ1-1	.	TGTGCCAGCAGCTCCGGACAGGGAGGGTCCGCGACTGAAGCTTTCTTT	CASSSGQGGSATEAFF
.	TRBV30	TRBJ1-5	.	TGTGCCTGGAGTAGGACAGATTACTTCTTTAGCAATCAGCCCCAGCATTTT	CAWSRTDYFFSNQPQHF
TRBD1	TRBV7-2	TRBJ1-5	few	TGTGCCAGCAGCAAAGGGGGCGGGGGGCGCCCCGGTCAGCCCCAGCATTTT	CASSKGGGGRPGQPQHF
.	TRBV27	TRBJ2-3	once	TGTGCCAGCAGTTTTGGCGGGGGCACAGATACGCAGTATTTT	CASSFGGGTDTQYF
TRBD1	TRBV6-1	TRBJ2-3	.	TGTGCCAGCAGTGCCTCGGGACAGGGGCCATATACGCAGTATTTT	CASSASGQGPYTQYF
.	TRBV9	TRBJ2-1	.	TGTGCCAGCACCTTTGCCTTAGGGGCCCTCAATGAGCAGTTCTTC	CASTFALGALNEQFF
TRBD2	TRBV6-5	TRBJ2-1	.	TGTGCCAGCAGTCGGGGGGGCGGGAGGCTTGAGCAGTTCTTC	CASSRGGGRLEQFF
.	TRBV4-1	TRBJ2-2	.	TGCGCCAGCAGCCAAGTGTCAGGGTACACCGGGGAGCTGTTTTTT	CASSQVSGYTGELFF
TRBD2	TRBV6-1	TRBJ2-1	.	TGTGCCAGCAGTGAGGAGAGGGGACTAGCGGGCGGGAATGAGCAGTTCTTC	CASSEERGLAGGNEQFF
.	TRBV6-5	TRBJ2-7	few	TGTGCCAGCAGTCCCACAGGGTTCTCCTACGAGCAGTACTTC	CASSPTGFSYEQYF
.	TRBV7-3	TRBJ1-1	.	TGTGCCAGCAGCCCTCTTTTAAACAGGGTGCCTGAAGCTTTCTTT	CASSPLLNRVPEAFF
.	TRBV6-1	TRBJ2-1	.	TGTGCCAGTCGACAGAATTACAATGAGCAGTTCTTC	CASRQNYNEQFF
TRBD1	TRBV29-1	TRBJ2-7	.	TGCAGCGTTGAAAGGGACAGCAGCTCCTACGAGCAGTACTTC	CSVERDSSSYEQYF
.	TRBV6-5	TRBJ2-5	.	TGTGCCAGCAGTTTAATGGGGGCGGCGGAGACCCAGTACTTC	CASSLMGAAETQYF
TRBD1	TRBV7-6	TRBJ2-2	.	TGTGCCAGCAGCGATCCGGGACAGGGGTACACCGGGGAGCTGTTTTTT	CASSDPGQGYTGELFF
.	TRBV10-3	TRBJ1-3	.	TGTGCCATCAGTGACCCAGGGGTTGGGGGAAACACCATATATTTT	CAISDPGVGGNTIYF
.	TRBV5-1	TRBJ2-1	.	TGCGCCAGCAGCTTGGCACACCCCAATGAGCAGTTCTTC	CASSLAHPNEQFF
.	TRBV7-3	TRBJ1-5	.	TGTGCCAGCAGCTTAGACATCAATCAGCCCCAGCATTTT	CASSLDINQPQHF
.	TRBV6-6	TRBJ1-5	few	TGTGCCAGCAGTTACAGGCGGTCGAGCGACAATCAGCCCCAGCATTTT	CASSYRRSSDNQPQHF